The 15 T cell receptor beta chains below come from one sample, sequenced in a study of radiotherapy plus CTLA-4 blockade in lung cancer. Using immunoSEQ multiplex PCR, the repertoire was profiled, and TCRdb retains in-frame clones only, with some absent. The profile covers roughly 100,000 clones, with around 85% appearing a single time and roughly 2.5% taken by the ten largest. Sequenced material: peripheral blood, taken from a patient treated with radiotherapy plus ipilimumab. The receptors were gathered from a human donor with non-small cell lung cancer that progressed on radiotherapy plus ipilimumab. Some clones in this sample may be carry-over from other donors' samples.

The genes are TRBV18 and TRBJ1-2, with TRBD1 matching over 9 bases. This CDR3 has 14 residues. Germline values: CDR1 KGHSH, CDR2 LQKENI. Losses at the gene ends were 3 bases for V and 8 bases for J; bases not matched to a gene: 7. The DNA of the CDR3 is TGTGCCAGCTCACCCGAGGGACAGGGTACGGGCTACACCTTC. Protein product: CASSPEGQGTGYTF.

The CDR3 is CASSYLGGGYTF. The DNA of the CDR3 is TGTGCCAGCAGTTACTTGGGGGGTGGCTACACCTTC. The rearrangement joins TRBV6-6 to TRBJ1-2, with D possibly matching TRBD1 (5 bases). The CDR3 loop spans 12 amino acids. The V gene lost 1 base and the J gene lost 7 bases, with 7 bases spanning the gap. The germline gives CDR1 MNHNY, CDR2 SVGAGI (reference sequence).

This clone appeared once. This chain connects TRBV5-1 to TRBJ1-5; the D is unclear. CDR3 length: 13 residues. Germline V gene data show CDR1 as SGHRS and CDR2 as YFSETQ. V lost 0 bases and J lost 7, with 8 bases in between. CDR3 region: CASSLDTNQPQHF. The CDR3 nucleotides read TGCGCCAGCAGCTTGGACACGAACCAGCCCCAGCATTTT.

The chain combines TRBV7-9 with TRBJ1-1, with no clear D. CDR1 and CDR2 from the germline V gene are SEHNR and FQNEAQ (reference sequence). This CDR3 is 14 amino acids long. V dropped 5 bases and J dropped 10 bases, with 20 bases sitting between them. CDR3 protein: CASSTNDNLYGAFF. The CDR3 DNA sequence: TGTGCCAGCAGCACAAACGACAATCTCTACGGAGCTTTCTTT.

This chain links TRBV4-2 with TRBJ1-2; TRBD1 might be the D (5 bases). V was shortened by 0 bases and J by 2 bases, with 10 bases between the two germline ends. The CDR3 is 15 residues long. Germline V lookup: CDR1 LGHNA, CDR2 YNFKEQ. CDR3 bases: TGTGCCAGCAGCCAAGAGCCAGGGCAAAACTATGGCTACACCTTC. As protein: CASSQEPGQNYGYTF.

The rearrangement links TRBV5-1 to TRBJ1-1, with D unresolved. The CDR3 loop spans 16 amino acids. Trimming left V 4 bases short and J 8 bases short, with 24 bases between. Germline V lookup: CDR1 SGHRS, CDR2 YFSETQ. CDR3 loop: CASSTRSPKRTEEAFF. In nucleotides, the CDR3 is TGCGCCAGCAGCACACGCTCCCCGAAACGAACCGAAGAAGCTTTCTTT.

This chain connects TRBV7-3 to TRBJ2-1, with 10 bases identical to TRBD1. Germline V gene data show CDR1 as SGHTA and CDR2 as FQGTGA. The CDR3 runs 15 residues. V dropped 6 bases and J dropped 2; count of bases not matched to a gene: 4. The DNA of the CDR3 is TGTGCCAGCAGAGGGACAGGGGCGCCCTACAATGAGCAGTTCTTC. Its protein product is CASRGTGAPYNEQFF.

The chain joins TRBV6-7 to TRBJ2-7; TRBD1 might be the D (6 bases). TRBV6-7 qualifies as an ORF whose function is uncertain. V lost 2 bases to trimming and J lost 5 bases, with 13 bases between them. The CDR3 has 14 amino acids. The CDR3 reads CASSYTTGTNEQYF. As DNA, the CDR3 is TGTGCCAGCAGTTACACCACAGGGACAAACGAGCAGTACTTC.

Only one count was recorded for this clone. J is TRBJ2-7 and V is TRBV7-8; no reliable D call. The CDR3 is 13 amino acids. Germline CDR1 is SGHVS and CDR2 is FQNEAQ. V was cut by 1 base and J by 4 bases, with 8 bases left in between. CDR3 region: CASSLEVGYEQYF. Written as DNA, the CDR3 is TGTGCCAGCAGCTTAGAGGTGGGATACGAGCAGTACTTC.

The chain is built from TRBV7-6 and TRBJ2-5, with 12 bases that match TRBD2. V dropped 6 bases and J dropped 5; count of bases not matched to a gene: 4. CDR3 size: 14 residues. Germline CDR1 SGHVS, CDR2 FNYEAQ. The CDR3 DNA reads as TGTGCCAGCAGTTTTACTAGCGGGGGGGAGACCCAGTACTTC. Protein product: CASSFTSGGETQYF. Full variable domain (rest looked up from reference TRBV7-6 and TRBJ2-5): GAGVSQSPRYKVTKRGQDVALRCDPISGHVSLYWYRQALGQGPEFLTYFNYEAQQDKSGLPNDRFSAERPEGSISTLTIQRTEQRDSAMYRCASSFTSGGETQYFGPGTRLLVL.

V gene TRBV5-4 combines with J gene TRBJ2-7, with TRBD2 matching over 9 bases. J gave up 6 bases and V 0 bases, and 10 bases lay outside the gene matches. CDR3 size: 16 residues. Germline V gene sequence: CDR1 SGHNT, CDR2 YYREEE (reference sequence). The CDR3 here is CASSLAGSSGAGEQYF. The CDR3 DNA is TGTGCCAGCAGCTTGGCAGGGTCTAGCGGGGCGGGCGAGCAGTACTTC.

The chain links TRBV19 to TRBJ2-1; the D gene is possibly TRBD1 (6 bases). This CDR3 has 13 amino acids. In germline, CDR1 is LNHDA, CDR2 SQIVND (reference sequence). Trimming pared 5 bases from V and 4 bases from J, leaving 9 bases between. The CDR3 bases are TGTGCCAGTAGTTCGGACAGATACAATGAGCAGTTCTTC. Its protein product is CASSSDRYNEQFF.

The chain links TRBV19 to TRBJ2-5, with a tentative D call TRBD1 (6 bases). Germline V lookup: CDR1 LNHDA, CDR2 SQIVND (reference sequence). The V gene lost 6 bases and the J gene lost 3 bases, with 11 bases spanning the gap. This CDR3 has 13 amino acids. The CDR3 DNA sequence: TGTGCCAGTAGACCGACAGGAAAAGAGACCCAGTACTTC. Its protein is CASRPTGKETQYF.

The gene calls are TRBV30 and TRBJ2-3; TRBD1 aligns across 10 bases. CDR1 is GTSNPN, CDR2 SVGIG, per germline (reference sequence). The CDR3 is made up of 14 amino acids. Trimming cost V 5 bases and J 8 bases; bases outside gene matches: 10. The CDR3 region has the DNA TGTGCCTGGTCCTCGACAGGGGGCACGGGTACGCAGTATTTT. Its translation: CAWSSTGGTGTQYF.

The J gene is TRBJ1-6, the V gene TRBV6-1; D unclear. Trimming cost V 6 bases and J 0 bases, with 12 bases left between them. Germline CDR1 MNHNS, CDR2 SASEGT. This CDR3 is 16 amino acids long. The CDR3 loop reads CASRESDGSYNSPLHF. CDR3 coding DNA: TGTGCCAGCAGGGAATCGGACGGCTCCTATAATTCACCCCTCCACTTT.